Presented here are 4 T cell receptor beta chains from one specimen sequenced in a study of identical twins. TCRdb reanalysed the 5' RACE reads using MiXCR and keeps one entry per CDR3 protein. The table lists around 480,000 distinct CDR3 sequences, 12% to 15% of them singletons. These data were likewise used in another study, on yellow fever vaccine responses in identical twins.

Source material: CD4+ T cells sorted from blood. The receptors were gathered from a woman aged 18-29 years in good health.

Many counts were recorded for this clonotype. The genes are TRBV5-1 and TRBJ1-1, with D hard to call. Germline CDR1 reads SGHRS; CDR2 reads YFSETQ. The CDR3 sequence is 14 residues long. Trimming removed 0 bases from V and 3 bases from J, with 9 bases in between. CDR3 amino acids: CASSLGLKDTEAFF. CDR3 in DNA: TGCGCCAGCAGCTTGGGTTTAAAAGACACTGAAGCTTTCTTT.

The chain joins TRBV20-1 to TRBJ2-1, with 7 bases identical to TRBD2. This CDR3 has 14 amino acids. Germline-derived CDR1 and CDR2 are DFQATT and SNEGSKA (reference sequence). V trimming: 6 bases; J trimming: 3 bases; junction bases outside the gene matches: 8. CDR3 loop: CSAKTASGYNEQFF. Written as DNA, the CDR3 is TGCAGTGCGAAGACGGCTAGCGGCTACAATGAGCAGTTCTTC.

The table lists this clonotype with many counts. The chain carries TRBV7-2 and TRBJ2-2; D unclear. Germline CDR1 and CDR2: SGHTA and FQGNSA. This CDR3 spans 14 amino acids. The germline V and J ends were trimmed by 3 bases and 5 bases, with 10 bases remaining between them. CDR3 region: CASSFTPRTGELFF. The CDR3 bases are TGTGCCAGCAGCTTCACCCCTAGGACCGGGGAGCTGTTTTTT.

This clonotype was counted ten times or more. The chain is built from TRBV5-1 and TRBJ2-7; D possibly uses TRBD1 or TRBD2 (5 bases each). V gave up 8 bases and J gave up 1 base, with 10 bases separating them. CDR3 length: 12 residues. Germline V gene lookup returns CDR1 SGHRS and CDR2 YFSETQ. The CDR3 DNA is TGCGCCAGTCGAGGGGATTCCTACGAGCAGTACTTC. It specifies CASRGDSYEQYF. Drawing the rest from reference TRBV5-1 and TRBJ2-7, the complete variable domain is KAGVTQTPRYLIKTRGQQVTLSCSPISGHRSVSWYQQTPGQGLQFLFEYFSETQRNKGNFPGRFSGRQFSNSRSEMNVSTLELGDSALYLCASRGDSYEQYFGPGTRLTVT.